The clone carrying this T cell receptor (beta chain) was counted a single time. The ends were cut back, 3 bases at V and 2 bases at J, with 13 bases in the middle. This CDR3 comprises 15 residues. Germline V gene lookup returns CDR1 SGDLS and CDR2 YYNGEE. The data were taken from a study of shared clonotypes between healthy human individuals. Looking at the study overall: Aged 18 to 49, the donors were a couple of women and a few men. Plates per donor: three CD4 naive, three CD4 memory, two CD8 naive, one CD8 memory.

Terminally differentiated effector memory CD45RA+ cells were left out of the naive CD8 fraction, which was CD45RO-negative and positively selected for CCR7. Sequencing used immunoSEQ multiplex PCR; TCRdb keeps in-frame clones, though not all of them. The top ten clones hold roughly 1% of a sample with about 2 million clones, less than 95% of them seen once. The clonotype was recovered from a man in his late teens or twenties in good health. The rearrangement links TRBV9 to TRBJ2-3; a weak D match, TRBD2 (6 bases). The material sequenced was naive CD8+ T cells sorted from blood. The CDR3 protein is CASSELAYPTDTQYF. The CDR3 DNA follows: TGTGCCAGCAGCGAACTAGCTTATCCCACAGATACGCAGTATTTT.